The T cell receptor (beta chain) described here comes from a study of blood T cell repertoires in COVID-19. Study overall: The origin of the acute and convalescent COVID-19 samples was the United States, Italy and Spain. PBMCs, B-cell-depleted T cells, or T cells were the source of the cDNA or gDNA that made up the material.

Germline lookup yields CDR1 LNHDA and CDR2 SQIVND (reference sequence). V shed 7 bases and J shed 5 bases, with 9 bases lying between them. CDR3 length: 12 residues. Per the original data handling: From reference gene primer amplification, estimates of nucleated cell counts were derived. Assay used: immunoSEQ multiplex PCR; TCRdb lists only in-frame clones, some missing. The V and J calls and clone size come from that table; D and trimming were worked out from the DNA. The table lists about 250,000 clones, roughly nine tenths of them singletons. The specimen sequenced was peripheral blood. J is TRBJ2-1 and V is TRBV19; tentative D call: TRBD2 (5 bases). The sequence came from a woman aged 60 to 75 who had recovered from COVID-19. The CDR3 sequence: CASTASHNEQFF. For the CDR3, the DNA is TGTGCCAGTACTGCTAGCCACAATGAGCAGTTCTTC.